This T cell receptor beta chain stems from a study of blood T cell repertoires in COVID-19. Generated by immunoSEQ multiplex PCR, the TCRdb table keeps only in-frame clones and is missing some. The data hold around 21,000 clones, with approximately 88% observed a single time. This CDR3 comprises 14 residues. V dropped 0 bases and J dropped 7 bases, with 13 bases sitting between them. Per the germline V gene, CDR1 is LGHDT and CDR2 is YNNKEL (reference sequence). This TCR was recovered from a man aged 40-50 years with acute or convalescent COVID-19. Sequenced material: peripheral blood. The chain carries TRBV3-1 (or the pseudogene TRBV3-2) and TRBJ2-7; tentatively, D is TRBD2 (5 bases). CDR3: CASSQDWPGWEQYF. CDR3 sequence (DNA): TGTGCCAGCAGCCAAGATTGGCCGGGATGGGAGCAGTACTTC.